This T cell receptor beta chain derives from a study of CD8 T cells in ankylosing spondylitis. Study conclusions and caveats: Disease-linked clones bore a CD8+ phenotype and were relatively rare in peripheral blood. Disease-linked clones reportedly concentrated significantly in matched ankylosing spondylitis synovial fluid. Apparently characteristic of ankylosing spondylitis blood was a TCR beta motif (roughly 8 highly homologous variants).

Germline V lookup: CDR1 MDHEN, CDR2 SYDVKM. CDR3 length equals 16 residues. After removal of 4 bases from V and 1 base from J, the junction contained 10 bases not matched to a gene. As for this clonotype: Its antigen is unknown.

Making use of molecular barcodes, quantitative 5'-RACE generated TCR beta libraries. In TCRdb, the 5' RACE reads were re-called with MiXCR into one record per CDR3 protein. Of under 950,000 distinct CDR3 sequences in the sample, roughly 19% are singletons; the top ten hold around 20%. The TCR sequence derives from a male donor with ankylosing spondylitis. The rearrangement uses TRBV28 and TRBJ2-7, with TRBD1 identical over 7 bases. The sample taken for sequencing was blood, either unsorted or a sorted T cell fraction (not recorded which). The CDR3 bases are TGTGCCAGCAGTTCGAGGGGGCGTCGGGTATCCTACGAGCAGTACTTC. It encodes CASSSRGRRVSYEQYF.